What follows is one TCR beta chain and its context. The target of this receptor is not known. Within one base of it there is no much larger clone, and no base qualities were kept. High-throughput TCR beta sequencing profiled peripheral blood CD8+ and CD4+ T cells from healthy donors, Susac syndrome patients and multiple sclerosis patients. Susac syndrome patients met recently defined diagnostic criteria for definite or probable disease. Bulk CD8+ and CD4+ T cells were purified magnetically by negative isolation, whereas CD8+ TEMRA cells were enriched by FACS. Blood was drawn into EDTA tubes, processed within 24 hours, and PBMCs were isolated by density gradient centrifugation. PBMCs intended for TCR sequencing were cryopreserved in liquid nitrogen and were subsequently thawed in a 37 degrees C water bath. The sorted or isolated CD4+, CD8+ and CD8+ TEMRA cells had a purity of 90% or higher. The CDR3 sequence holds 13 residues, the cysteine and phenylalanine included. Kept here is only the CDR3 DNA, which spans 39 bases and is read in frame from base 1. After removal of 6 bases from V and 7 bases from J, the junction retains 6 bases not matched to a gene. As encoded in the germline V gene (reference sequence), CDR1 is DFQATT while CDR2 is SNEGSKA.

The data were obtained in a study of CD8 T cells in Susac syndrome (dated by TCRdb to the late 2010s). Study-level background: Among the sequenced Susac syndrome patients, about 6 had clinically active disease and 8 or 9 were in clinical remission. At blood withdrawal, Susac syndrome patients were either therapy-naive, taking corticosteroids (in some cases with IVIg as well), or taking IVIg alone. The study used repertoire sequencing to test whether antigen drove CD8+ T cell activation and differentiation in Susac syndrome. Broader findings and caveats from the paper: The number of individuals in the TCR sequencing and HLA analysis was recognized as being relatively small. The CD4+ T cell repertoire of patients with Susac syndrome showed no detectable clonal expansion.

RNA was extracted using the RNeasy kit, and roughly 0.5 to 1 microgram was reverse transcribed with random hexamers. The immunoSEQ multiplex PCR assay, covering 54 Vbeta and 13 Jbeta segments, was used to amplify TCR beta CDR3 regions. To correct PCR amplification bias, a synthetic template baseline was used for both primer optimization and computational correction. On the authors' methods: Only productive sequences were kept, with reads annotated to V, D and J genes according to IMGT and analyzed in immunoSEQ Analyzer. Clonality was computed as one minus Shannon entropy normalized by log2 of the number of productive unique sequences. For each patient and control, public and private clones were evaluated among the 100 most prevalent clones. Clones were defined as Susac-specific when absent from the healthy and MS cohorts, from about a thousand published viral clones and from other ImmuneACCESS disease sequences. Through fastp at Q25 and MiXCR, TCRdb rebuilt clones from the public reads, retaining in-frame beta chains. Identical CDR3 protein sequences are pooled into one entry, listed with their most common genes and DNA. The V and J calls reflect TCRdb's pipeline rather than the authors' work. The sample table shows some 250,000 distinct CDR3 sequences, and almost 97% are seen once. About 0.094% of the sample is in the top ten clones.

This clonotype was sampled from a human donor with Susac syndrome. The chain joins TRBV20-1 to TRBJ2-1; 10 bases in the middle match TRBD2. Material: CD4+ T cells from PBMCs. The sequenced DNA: TGCAGTGCCGACGGACTAGCGGTTAATGAGCAGTTCTTC. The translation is CSADGLAVNEQFF.